The entry that follows covers one T cell receptor (beta chain) sequence. Its antigen is still unknown. The data were taken from a study of T cells expressing NK-cell markers. Study context: Seven donors tested HCMV-seropositive and one tested seronegative among the eight sequenced.

The CDR3 is 15 amino acids. Germline V gives CDR1 SNHLY, CDR2 FYNNEI. Overall study results and limits: In more than 5 donors, dominant CD3+CD56+NKG2C+ clones formed roughly 1.0-7.5% of CD8+ cells. Unclear, still, was the HCMV specificity of the expanded NKG2C+ T cell clones.

TCRdb re-called the 5' RACE reads; one entry per CDR3 protein, DNA not given. The sample spans some 340,000 distinct CDR3 sequences; the ten largest clones claim roughly 5.2%. The sample taken for sequencing was blood T cells: a sorted CD56 or NKG2C T cell subset, CD4+ or CD8+ T cells, or bulk PBMC T cells (not recorded which). This chain joins TRBV2 and TRBJ2-7; TCRdb's D gene call, TRBD2, goes unchecked for lack of DNA. This clonotype was sampled from a man aged 18 to 69 in good health. CDR3 residues: CASGRLAGDSYEQYF.